A single sample gave rise to the 14 T cell receptor beta chains below, sequenced in a study of Ad26.COV2.S vaccination and SARS-CoV-2 variants. The protocol was immunoSEQ multiplex PCR, while the TCRdb copy is restricted to in-frame clones and leaves out a portion. The table has a few hundred thousand clones, around 90% seen once. Treatment specified: roughly 20 received Ad26.COV2.S at low or high dose, single or two shots; about 5 received placebo; per-sample allocation not given. It was on day 63 after the first vaccine or placebo injection that samples were taken. The sample in question was peripheral blood, obtained in a trial of Ad26.COV2.S vaccine versus placebo. These receptor sequences come from a person aged 18-65 years who received the Ad26.COV2.S COVID-19 vaccine or a placebo.

The chain links TRBV4-1 to TRBJ1-6, with D perhaps matching TRBD1 (6 bases). This CDR3 spans 17 amino acids. The V gene's germline CDR1 is MGHRA and CDR2 YSYEKL. Trimming left V 3 bases short and J 10 bases short, with 22 bases between. This chain's CDR3 is CASSHPSVGGLGSPLHF. The CDR3 DNA reads TGCGCCAGCAGCCACCCCTCGGTCGGGGGGCTTGGATCACCCCTCCACTTT.

The chain is built from TRBV4-3 and TRBJ2-2, with 7 bases matching TRBD1. V dropped 1 base and J dropped 2; count of bases not matched to a gene: 7. Germline V gene data show CDR1 as LGHNA and CDR2 as YSLEER. The CDR3 has 17 amino acids. CDR3 coding DNA: TGCGCCAGCAGCCAAGCTCACAGGGGTGGTAACACCGGGGAGCTGTTTTTT. Translated, it gives CASSQAHRGGNTGELFF.

The chain combines TRBV27 with TRBJ1-4; D ambiguous. V was pared by 0 bases and J by 8 bases, with 13 bases between. CDR1 MNHEY and CDR2 SMNVEV come from the germline V gene (reference sequence). The length of the CDR3 is 15 residues. CDR3 nucleotide sequence: TGTGCCAGCAGTTTATCTCCCGGGTTGGGGGAAAAACTGTTTTTT. It is translated as CASSLSPGLGEKLFF.

The J gene is TRBJ2-3, the V gene TRBV6-5; the match to TRBD2 covers 12 bases. The V gene's germline CDR1 is MNHEY and CDR2 SVGAGI. The CDR3 runs to 15 residues. The trim removed 4 bases at V and 5 bases at J, leaving 4 bases unmatched. CDR3 sequence: CASSSSGGALDTQYF. CDR3 nucleotides: TGTGCCAGCAGTTCTAGCGGGGGGGCCTTAGATACGCAGTATTTT.

This chain connects TRBV27 to TRBJ2-5; no clear D gene. The CDR3 runs to 13 residues. CDR1 is MNHEY and CDR2 is SMNVEV in the germline V gene (reference sequence). V lost 0 bases, J lost 4 bases, and 6 bases lay in between. This chain's CDR3 is CASSLSGGETQYF. The CDR3 nucleotides are TGTGCCAGCAGTTTATCGGGTGGAGAGACCCAGTACTTC.

A single count supports this clone. The V and J genes are TRBV27 and TRBJ2-7, with D uncertain. In germline, CDR1 is MNHEY, CDR2 SMNVEV (reference sequence). This CDR3 region has 14 residues. Trimming took 5 bases from V and 3 from J, leaving 14 bases between them. CDR3 in amino acids: CASSPQTDHYEQYF. The CDR3 nucleotides read TGTGCCAGCAGTCCCCAGACTGACCACTACGAGCAGTACTTC.

This chain connects TRBV4-3 to TRBJ1-1, with a weak D call TRBD1 (5 bases). V lost 3 bases to trimming and J lost 1 base, with 18 bases between them. Germline V gene lookup returns CDR1 LGHNA and CDR2 YSLEER. The CDR3 spans 17 residues. CDR3 amino acids: CASSQGSGYRGNTEAFF. The CDR3 DNA follows: TGCGCCAGCAGCCAGGGATCAGGCTATAGGGGGAACACTGAAGCTTTCTTT.

This chain links TRBV6-5 with TRBJ1-5; D uncertain. Between the trimmed V and J ends, which lost 7 bases and 5 bases, there was a span of 15 bases. CDR1 MNHEY and CDR2 SVGAGI come from the germline V gene. The CDR3 totals 14 residues. In DNA, the CDR3 is TGTGCCAGCACCCACCTTACACCCGATCAGCCCCAGCATTTT. Amino acid sequence: CASTHLTPDQPQHF.

J is TRBJ1-4 and V is TRBV29-1; a possible D gene is TRBD1 (5 bases). With 7 bases removed from V and 11 bases from J, the gap between germline ends came to 17 bases. The CDR3 has 12 residues. The germline gives CDR1 SQVTM, CDR2 ANQGSEA. In nucleotides, the CDR3 is TGCAGCGGCTTGGACGGCGGGGGGAAACTGTTTTTT. Its protein product is CSGLDGGGKLFF.

This clone was counted only a few times. Other DNA sequences in this specimen translate into the identical CDR3. The CDR3 nucleotides are TGTGCCAGCAGCGTAGGGACAGGGACTGAAGCTTTCTTT. Translating gives CASSVGTGTEAFF. V gene TRBV9 combines with J gene TRBJ1-1; TRBD1 matches at 8 bases. The germline V gene has CDR1 SGDLS and CDR2 YYNGEE. Germline trimming cut 0 bases from V and 5 bases from J; bases unmatched to any gene: 0. This CDR3 has 13 residues.

The CDR3: CASSLTTSGGYNEQFF. The CDR3 coding sequence is TGCGCCAGCAGCCTGACGACTAGCGGGGGATACAATGAGCAGTTCTTC. This chain joins TRBV5-1 and TRBJ2-1, with 12 bases lining up with TRBD2. V lost 4 bases, J lost 4 bases, and 6 bases stayed unmatched. Germline V CDR1 and CDR2: SGHRS, YFSETQ. The CDR3 is 16 amino acids.

The V call is TRBV9, the J call TRBJ1-4; D not resolved. The CDR3 totals 14 residues. Trimming shortened V by 3 bases and J by 6 bases, and 12 bases separated the two germline ends. Germline V lookup: CDR1 SGDLS, CDR2 YYNGEE. The CDR3 region is CASSALGQDEKLFF. DNA of the CDR3: TGTGCCAGCAGCGCACTAGGGCAGGATGAAAAACTGTTTTTT.

CDR3 sequence: CASSPRQTNQPQHF. In DNA form, the CDR3 reads TGTGCCAGCTCACCGAGACAAACCAATCAGCCCCAGCATTTT. The chain couples TRBV18 to TRBJ1-5; no firm D call. Germline-derived CDR1 and CDR2 are KGHSH and LQKENI. V gave up 3 bases and J gave up 3 bases, with 9 bases separating them. CDR3 length equals 14 residues.

The chain links TRBV11-2 to TRBJ2-3, with D hard to call. Trimming removed 3 bases from V and 6 bases from J, with 19 bases in between. Germline loops: CDR1 SGHAT, CDR2 FQNNGV. The CDR3 is 16 residues long. CDR3 in amino acids: CASSFRGLPVDDTQYF. The CDR3, as DNA: TGTGCCAGCAGCTTTCGTGGGCTCCCAGTCGACGATACGCAGTATTTT.